This entry lists 21 T cell receptor beta chains sequenced from one sample in a study of blood T cell repertoires in COVID-19. Sequencing was performed with immunoSEQ multiplex PCR; in TCRdb, only in-frame clones are kept and a portion is missing. The sample lists around 190,000 clones, 80% to 85% occurring once. Sequencing was done on a sample of peripheral blood. The receptors come from a woman in her 70s with COVID-19, enrolled during active disease.

This clone showed up many times. The chain is built from TRBV6-2 or TRBV6-3 and TRBJ2-3; D not resolved. CDR1 is MNHEY, CDR2 SVGEGT, per germline. Trimming stripped 5 bases from V and 0 bases from J, with 15 bases between. There are 16 residues in the CDR3. CDR3 in DNA: TGTGCCAGCAGTCGCCTGGAGCGAACTAGCACAGATACGCAGTATTTT. This gives the protein CASSRLERTSTDTQYF.

The V gene is TRBV9, the J gene TRBJ2-5; TRBD2 matches 8 bases. CDR3 length equals 13 residues. V was pared by 4 bases and J by 5 bases, with 4 bases of the junction left unmatched. Germline loops: CDR1 SGDLS, CDR2 YYNGEE. CDR3 sequence: CASSQGTRETQYF. The CDR3, as DNA: TGTGCCAGCAGCCAAGGGACTAGGGAGACCCAGTACTTC.

The V and J genes are TRBV4-2 and TRBJ2-2; 9 bases align to TRBD2. Germline loops: CDR1 LGHNA, CDR2 YNFKEQ. The junction had 2 bases not matched to a gene; V was cut back by 1 base and J by 2 bases. This CDR3 has 16 residues. In nucleotides, the CDR3 is TGTGCCAGCAGCCAAGGGACTAGCGCCAACACCGGGGAGCTGTTTTTT. It specifies CASSQGTSANTGELFF.

This clone has just a few counts. The chain has TRBV5-1 and TRBJ1-1; a weak D match, TRBD1 (5 bases). Per germline, CDR1 SGHRS and CDR2 YFSETQ. Trimming cost V 2 bases and J 1 base, with 9 bases left between them. The length of the CDR3 is 14 residues. For the CDR3, the DNA is TGCGCCAGCAGCTTATATACAGGGAACACTGAAGCTTTCTTT. It codes for CASSLYTGNTEAFF.

V and J are TRBV7-9 and TRBJ1-2; a possible D gene is TRBD1 (5 bases). Germline CDR1 is SEHNR and CDR2 is FQNEAQ (reference sequence). The CDR3 extends over 13 amino acids. Trimming shortened V by 3 bases and J by 5 bases, and 10 bases separated the two germline ends. CDR3 region: CASSLSGGYGYTF. CDR3 nucleotide sequence: TGTGCCAGCAGCTTGTCGGGGGGATATGGCTACACCTTC.

The rearrangement joins TRBV25-1 to TRBJ2-6, with TRBD1 matching over 12 bases. The CDR3 is 17 amino acids. V shed 5 bases and J 3 bases; nucleotides not matched to a gene: 5. Germline V gene sequence: CDR1 MGHDK, CDR2 SYGVNS. CDR3 in DNA: TGTGCCAGCAGTCTAGGGACAGGGGGCTTTGGGGCCAACGTCCTGACTTTC. Amino acids: CASSLGTGGFGANVLTF.

The chain employs TRBV29-1 and TRBJ1-1; D is unclear. The CDR3 is 14 residues long. The germline V gene has CDR1 SQVTM and CDR2 ANQGSEA. With 4 bases removed from V and 1 base from J, the gap between germline ends came to 13 bases. The CDR3 sequence is CSVGVGGENTEAFF. DNA of the CDR3: TGCAGCGTTGGGGTTGGAGGAGAGAACACTGAAGCTTTCTTT.

The chain employs TRBV6-5 and TRBJ2-6; D is perhaps TRBD2 (5 bases). CDR1 and CDR2 from the germline V gene are MNHEY and SVGAGI. This CDR3 comprises 16 residues. The ends were cut back, 4 bases at V and 0 bases at J, with 10 bases in the middle. The CDR3 DNA follows: TGTGCCAGCAGTTTCGGGGAAACCTCTGGGGCCAACGTCCTGACTTTC. This translates into CASSFGETSGANVLTF.

The CDR3 coding sequence is TGTGCCAGCAGCTACGGACAGGGGTACAATGAGCAGTTCTTC. Translated, it gives CASSYGQGYNEQFF. V is TRBV11-3 and J is TRBJ2-1; 9 bases map to TRBD1. From germline, CDR1 is SGHNT and CDR2 YENEEA. CDR3 length: 14 residues. The trim removed 4 bases at V and 4 bases at J, leaving 2 bases unmatched.

The genes are TRBV2 and TRBJ1-3; D remains ambiguous. V was clipped by 2 bases and J by 4 bases, with 9 bases between them. The germline V gene encodes CDR1 SNHLY and CDR2 FYNNEI. The CDR3 consists of 14 residues. The CDR3 loop is CASSEQVLGNTIYF. The CDR3, as DNA: TGTGCCAGCAGTGAACAGGTCTTGGGAAACACCATATATTTT.

V usage is TRBV21-1 and J usage is TRBJ2-1; the table's D call of TRBD1 was not tested on the DNA. TRBV21-1 is reported as a pseudogene. The CDR3 runs 15 residues. The CDR3: CASSKGIRGLNEQFF. The CDR3 DNA reads TGTGCCAGCAGCAAAGGGATAAGGGGGCTCAATGAGCAGTTCTTC.

The chain links TRBV9 to TRBJ2-7; D call uncertain. V lost 0 bases and J 2 bases, leaving 12 bases between the germline ends. In germline, CDR1 is SGDLS, CDR2 YYNGEE. This CDR3 comprises 15 residues. The CDR3 nucleotides read TGTGCCAGCAGCGTAGGTGGTGGCAGTACCTACGAGCAGTACTTC. This sequence encodes CASSVGGGSTYEQYF.

The rearrangement uses TRBV4-1 and TRBJ1-6, with unresolved D. Trimming took off 4 bases at V and 7 bases at J, with 8 bases between the two ends. The CDR3 is made up of 13 amino acids. The germline V gene encodes CDR1 MGHRA and CDR2 YSYEKL. The CDR3 loop reads CASSLEENSPLHF. The CDR3 DNA follows: TGCGCCAGCAGCCTGGAGGAGAATTCACCCCTCCACTTT.

This clone has more than one count but fewer than ten. This chain connects TRBV18 to TRBJ2-5; no definite D call. Trimming left V 3 bases short and J 0 bases short, with 5 bases between. The CDR3 extends over 13 amino acids. CDR1 and CDR2 from the germline V gene are KGHSH and LQKENI. As DNA, the CDR3 is TGTGCCAGCTCACCGCAGTACCAAGAGACCCAGTACTTC. Encoded protein: CASSPQYQETQYF.

The chain is built from TRBV6-5 and TRBJ2-1, with D possibly TRBD2 on 5 matching bases. Germline V gene lookup returns CDR1 MNHEY and CDR2 SVGAGI. The CDR3 is made up of 15 amino acids. The V end was cut by 7 bases, the J end by 2 bases, with 15 bases between. As DNA, the CDR3 is TGTGCCAGCAAGGGCAGTTTGAGGGCCTACAATGAGCAGTTCTTC. Its protein product is CASKGSLRAYNEQFF.

The genes are TRBV4-3 and TRBJ2-5, with TRBD1 identical over 8 bases. This CDR3 region has 16 residues. Germline V gives CDR1 LGHNA, CDR2 YSLEER. Unmatched junction bases numbered 8, after V lost 3 bases and J lost 2 bases. The CDR3 nucleotides read TGCGCCAGCAGCCAGTCGGACAGGGAAGGACAAGAGACCCAGTACTTC. It translates to CASSQSDREGQETQYF.

The chain joins TRBV28 to TRBJ1-2, with unresolved D. In germline, CDR1 is MDHEN, CDR2 SYDVKM. This CDR3 contains 13 residues. Deletions cut 3 bases from V and 5 bases from J, with 10 bases between. CDR3 amino acids: CASSLPRVYGYTF. CDR3 DNA: TGTGCCAGCAGTTTGCCCCGGGTTTATGGCTACACCTTC.

A note on this clone: Other DNA sequences in this sample translate to the same CDR3. This chain connects TRBV18 to TRBJ1-2, with a weak D call TRBD1 (6 bases). CDR1 is KGHSH and CDR2 is LQKENI in the germline V gene. This CDR3 contains 13 residues. Trimming stripped 3 bases from V and 2 bases from J, with 7 bases between. This CDR3 reads CASSPDRNYGYTF. For the CDR3, the DNA is TGTGCCAGCTCACCGGACAGAAACTATGGCTACACCTTC.

J is TRBJ2-7 and V is TRBV9; 7 bases agree with TRBD2. Germline-derived CDR1 and CDR2 are SGDLS and YYNGEE. The CDR3 sequence is 15 residues long. J lost 6 bases, V lost 2 bases, and 11 bases had no gene match. The CDR3 bases are TGTGCCAGCAGCGTCGGTCTAGCGGAGGGCCGCGAGCAGTACTTC. Protein: CASSVGLAEGREQYF.

The chain carries TRBV10-3 and TRBJ2-3, with TRBD2 identical over 9 bases. The CDR3 has 14 amino acids. The J segment lost 4 bases and the V segment lost 6 bases, leaving 5 bases of the junction unmatched. Germline V gene data show CDR1 as ENHRY and CDR2 as SYGVKD. The CDR3 protein is CAIRLAGEADTQYF. The CDR3 DNA is TGTGCCATCAGGTTAGCGGGAGAAGCAGATACGCAGTATTTT.

V gene TRBV6-5 combines with J gene TRBJ1-5; TRBD1 matches at 7 bases. The length of the CDR3 is 15 residues. The junction had 10 bases not matched to a gene; V was cut back by 6 bases and J by 5 bases. Germline CDR1 and CDR2: MNHEY and SVGAGI. The CDR3 DNA reads as TGTGCCAGCAGGGGGTCAGGGGGTGGGTATCAGCCCCAGCATTTT. As protein: CASRGSGGGYQPQHF.